The 13 T cell receptor beta chains listed next were all sequenced from one sample in a study of beta chain features in type 1 diabetes. Of the isolated RNA, all was reverse transcribed, and so the sequenced material was expressed TCRB transcripts. Assay used: immunoSEQ multiplex PCR; TCRdb lists only in-frame clones, some missing. Seen here are a few hundred thousand clones, over 8.5% observed once, and the top ten hold over 0.45%. No antigen has been assigned to these receptors. Study-level results: Significant though moderate, a shortening of TCRB CDR3s appeared in all four CD4+ subsets of Type 1 diabetes patients.

Sequenced input: central memory CD4+ T cells from blood. The receptors here all came from a young man with type 1 diabetes.

There are a few counts of this clone. This likely stems from a read error, as it lies one base from a far larger clone. The chain carries TRBV7-9 and TRBJ1-5; a weak D match, TRBD1 (5 bases). V was pared by 4 bases and J by 5 bases, with 6 bases between. Germline V CDR1 and CDR2: SEHNR, FQNEAQ (reference sequence). The CDR3 sequence is 12 residues long. Here the CDR3 reads CASSWGDQPQHF. The CDR3 region has the DNA TGTGCCAGCAGCTGGGGGGATCAGCCCCAGCATTTT.

This clone was seen more than once but under ten times. At one boundary the junction diverges from the germline segment, which might be a read error. The chain uses TRBV7-9 and TRBJ2-1; no clear D. CDR3 size: 14 residues. Germline V gene lookup returns CDR1 SEHNR and CDR2 FQNEAQ (reference sequence). In DNA, the CDR3 is TGCGCCAGCAGCCAAGGAAATTTAGTGAGTGAGCAGTTCTTC. Encoded protein: CASSQGNLVSEQFF. The variable domain in full, completed from reference TRBV7-9 and TRBJ2-1, reads DTGVSQNPRHKITKRGQNVTFRCDPISEHNRLYWYRQTLGQGPEFLTYFQNEAQLEKSRLLSDRFSAERPKGSFSTLEIQRTEQGDSAMYLCASSQGNLVSEQFFGPGTRLTVL.

J is TRBJ2-7 and V is TRBV4-2; D uncertain. Germline lookup yields CDR1 LGHNA and CDR2 YNFKEQ. The V gene lost 3 bases and the J gene lost 0 bases, with 12 bases spanning the gap. There are 15 residues in the CDR3. The CDR3 bases are TGTGCCAGCAGCCACTTGGCACTTAACTCCTACGAGCAGTACTTC. Its protein product is CASSHLALNSYEQYF.

Comments on this clone: This could be a read error, since a much larger clone is one nucleotide away. V gene TRBV7-6 combines with J gene TRBJ2-1, with 7 bases identical to TRBD2. CDR3 length equals 15 residues. V was pared by 5 bases and J by 0 bases, with 4 bases of the junction left unmatched. Germline V lookup: CDR1 SGHVS, CDR2 FNYEAQ. This CDR3 is CASSQLASSYNEQFF. CDR3 coding DNA: TGTGCCAGCAGCCAACTAGCGAGCTCCTACAATGAGCAGTTCTTC.

This clone was seen many times. The chain links TRBV7-8 to TRBJ1-1, with 7 bases lining up with TRBD1. Germline assignment: CDR1 SGHVS and CDR2 FQNEAQ. With V trimmed by 2 bases and J by 1 base, 1 base remained unmatched. CDR3 size: 14 residues. In DNA form, the CDR3 reads TGTGCCAGCAGCTTACGGACAGGGAACACTGAAGCTTTCTTT. It encodes CASSLRTGNTEAFF.

In its sample, this clone was seen a few times. J is TRBJ1-1 and V is TRBV5-1; D is possibly TRBD1 (6 bases). The CDR3 is 16 residues long. Germline CDR1 reads SGHRS; CDR2 reads YFSETQ. V lost 1 base, J lost 5 bases, and 18 bases lay in between. The chain's CDR3 is CASSLPNQGKGTEAFF. The CDR3, as DNA: TGCGCCAGCAGCTTGCCGAACCAGGGGAAGGGGACTGAAGCTTTCTTT.

This clone was seen ten or more times. This rearrangement joins TRBV7-9 to TRBJ2-5, with D possibly TRBD1 on 6 matching bases. Trimming stripped 5 bases from V and 9 bases from J, with 19 bases between. The germline gives CDR1 SEHNR, CDR2 FQNEAQ (reference sequence). CDR3 length: 14 residues. The CDR3 loop is CASSTFNQGPAQYF. CDR3 sequence (DNA): TGTGCCAGCAGCACATTCAACCAGGGGCCAGCCCAGTACTTC.

The chain is built from TRBV6-5 and TRBJ1-3; D call uncertain. The CDR3 is made up of 14 amino acids. Germline V CDR1 and CDR2: MNHEY, SVGAGI. Trimming pared 8 bases from V and 4 bases from J, leaving 15 bases between. In DNA form, the CDR3 reads TGTGCCAGCTGGCCGCTGGCCGACGGAAACACCATATATTTT. This gives the protein CASWPLADGNTIYF.

This clone was recorded once. V gene TRBV7-2 combines with J gene TRBJ2-2, with TRBD2 matching 9 bases. J gave up 4 bases and V 2 bases, and 5 bases lay outside the gene matches. The CDR3 is made up of 16 amino acids. Germline CDR1 SGHTA, CDR2 FQGNSA. CDR3 sequence (DNA): TGTGCCAGCAGCTTACTCGCGACTAGCGGCACCGGGGAGCTGTTTTTT. Translating it yields CASSLLATSGTGELFF.

A few counts support this clone. This chain connects TRBV5-1 to TRBJ2-7; TRBD2 matches 14 bases. The junction had 7 bases not matched to a gene; V was cut back by 4 bases and J by 4 bases. The CDR3 contains 16 residues. The germline V gene encodes CDR1 SGHRS and CDR2 YFSETQ. CDR3 residues: CASSPTGLAGVYEQYF. CDR3 in DNA: TGCGCCAGCAGCCCCACGGGACTAGCGGGAGTTTACGAGCAGTACTTC.

The chain uses TRBV18 and TRBJ1-2; tentative D call: TRBD1 (5 bases). Trimming took 0 bases from V and 8 from J, leaving 16 bases between them. This CDR3 has 15 amino acids. Germline V gene sequence: CDR1 KGHSH, CDR2 LQKENI. DNA of the CDR3: TGTGCCAGCTCACCACCTGGCGGCAGGGAAGGCGGCTACACCTTC. It is translated as CASSPPGGREGGYTF.

The chain uses TRBV7-2 and TRBJ1-5; perhaps TRBD1 as D (5 bases). Germline V gene data show CDR1 as SGHTA and CDR2 as FQGNSA. This CDR3 spans 16 amino acids. The V end lost 5 bases, the J end lost 3 bases, and 17 bases lay between the germline ends. CDR3 in DNA: TGTGCCAGCAGCGGCTCGGGTCTCAGGGCCAATCAGCCCCAGCATTTT. Translating it yields CASSGSGLRANQPQHF.

This chain uses TRBV14 with TRBJ1-1; D not certain. This CDR3 spans 13 amino acids. Per the germline V gene, CDR1 is SGHDN and CDR2 is FVKESK. Deletions cut 4 bases from V and 1 base from J, with 7 bases between. As DNA, the CDR3 is TGTGCCAGCAGCCCAAGCGGGAACACTGAAGCTTTCTTT. Translation gives CASSPSGNTEAFF.